This T cell receptor beta chain was sequenced during a study of cytomegalovirus exposure and HLA in healthy donors. The study, taken as a whole, reports: A later analysis found TCR association rates differed by HLA locus, highest for DRB1 and lowest for HLA-C.

PCR employed 60 Vbeta and 13 Jbeta primers. Generated by immunoSEQ multiplex PCR, the TCRdb table keeps only in-frame clones and is missing some. Here the sample spans 200,000 to 250,000 clones, over 70% being singletons. Comments on this clone: The antigen is not known.

CDR3 length equals 15 residues. Looked up from germline, CDR1 is LNHDA and CDR2 is SQIVND (reference sequence). Trimming cost V 3 bases and J 11 bases; bases outside gene matches: 11. The receptor's source is a woman aged 60-75 years in good health and CMV-seropositive. The rearrangement joins TRBV19 to TRBJ1-5; TRBD1 agrees at 9 bases. The sample taken for sequencing was PBMCs. The CDR3 region is CASSISGQGVTSQHF. The CDR3 DNA sequence: TGTGCCAGTAGTATTTCGGGACAGGGTGTTACTTCCCAGCATTTT.